These 30 T cell receptor beta chains came from one sample sequenced in a study of cytomegalovirus exposure and HLA in healthy donors. Data came from immunoSEQ multiplex PCR; TCRdb stores just in-frame clones and leaves some out. The sample consists of a few hundred thousand clones, approximately 83% of them appearing once. Sequenced input: PBMCs. The receptors derive from a woman in her 30s in good health and CMV-seropositive.

The chain recombines TRBV28 with TRBJ1-3, with 9 positions matching TRBD1. The germline gives CDR1 MDHEN, CDR2 SYDVKM. The CDR3 has 15 amino acids. V was pared by 3 bases and J by 2 bases, with 2 bases of the junction left unmatched. The CDR3 reads CASSFRDRAGNTIYF. CDR3 nucleotides: TGTGCCAGCAGTTTCCGGGACAGGGCTGGAAACACCATATATTTT.

The V and J genes are TRBV5-6 and TRBJ2-1; 7 positions match TRBD2. Germline V gene sequence: CDR1 SGHDT, CDR2 YYEEEE. The CDR3 spans 18 residues. With 2 bases clipped from V and 4 bases from J, the junction kept 15 bases outside the gene matches. CDR3 region: CASSLSGWDGRTYNEQFF. CDR3 coding DNA: TGTGCCAGCAGCTTATCGGGGTGGGACGGGAGGACTTACAATGAGCAGTTCTTC.

The table lists this clone with a count of one. This rearrangement joins TRBV13 to TRBJ2-5; TRBD2 might be the D (6 bases). V lost 2 bases and J 4 bases, leaving 14 bases between the germline ends. Germline CDR1 reads PRHDT; CDR2 reads FYEKMQ (reference sequence). The CDR3 has 15 residues. Here the CDR3 reads CASSLIGNGGETQYF. DNA of the CDR3: TGTGCCAGCAGCTTAATTGGGAACGGGGGAGAGACCCAGTACTTC.

The chain employs TRBV29-1 and TRBJ1-2, with D maybe TRBD1 (5 bases). The length of the CDR3 is 17 residues. Germline V gene sequence: CDR1 SQVTM, CDR2 ANQGSEA. V gave up 0 bases and J gave up 7 bases, with 24 bases separating them. CDR3: CSVEDRVRVGTIGGYTF. The DNA for the CDR3 is TGCAGCGTTGAAGACAGGGTGAGGGTCGGTACAATCGGTGGCTACACCTTC.

The chain has TRBV27 and TRBJ1-2; 8 positions agree with TRBD1. The CDR3 sequence is 17 residues long. Looked up from germline, CDR1 is MNHEY and CDR2 is SMNVEV (reference sequence). V was clipped by 5 bases and J by 8 bases; unmatched bases: 19. CDR3 loop: CASSLYPGTGNLPGYTF. The CDR3 region has the DNA TGTGCCAGCAGTCTCTACCCCGGGACAGGCAACTTGCCGGGCTACACCTTC.

The V call is TRBV6-5, the J call TRBJ2-7; 7 bases align to TRBD2. Germline CDR1 reads MNHEY; CDR2 reads SVGAGI. V was pared by 4 bases and J by 6 bases, with 3 bases of the junction left unmatched. The CDR3 extends over 12 amino acids. The CDR3 here is CASSWGGREQYF. CDR3 DNA sequence: TGTGCCAGCAGTTGGGGGGGTCGCGAGCAGTACTTC.

In its sample, this clone was seen once. This sequence joins TRBV29-1 and TRBJ2-7, with D perhaps TRBD2 (6 bases). The V gene lost 5 bases and the J gene lost 3 bases, with 11 bases spanning the gap. CDR1 is SQVTM and CDR2 is ANQGSEA in the germline V gene. The CDR3 has 12 amino acids. CDR3: CSVPAGGYEQYF. CDR3 nucleotides: TGCAGCGTTCCGGCCGGGGGCTACGAGCAGTACTTC.

The chain joins TRBV7-8 to TRBJ1-1; possible D gene TRBD1, 6 bases. V was cut by 1 base and J by 7 bases, with 13 bases left in between. Germline CDR1 SGHVS, CDR2 FQNEAQ. The CDR3 is made up of 14 amino acids. The CDR3 sequence is CASSLETGFSEAFF. As DNA, the CDR3 is TGTGCCAGCAGCTTAGAAACAGGGTTCAGTGAAGCTTTCTTT.

This chain uses TRBV7-6 with TRBJ1-3; D gene unclear. Trimming took off 1 base at V and 1 base at J, with 20 bases between the two ends. The CDR3 runs to 19 residues. Germline V gene data show CDR1 as SGHVS and CDR2 as FNYEAQ. The CDR3 region is CASSLDPRTGAISGNTIYF. CDR3 bases: TGTGCCAGCAGCTTAGATCCCCGGACGGGTGCGATTTCTGGAAACACCATATATTTT.

The chain combines TRBV9 with TRBJ2-1; TRBD2 matches at 7 bases. The CDR3 length is 17 residues. Looked up from germline, CDR1 is SGDLS and CDR2 is YYNGEE. The J segment lost 10 bases and the V segment lost 4 bases, leaving 20 bases of the junction unmatched. CDR3 nucleotide sequence: TGTGCCAGCAGCTCCCTTGGGAGGGGACGGGGAGAGGACGAGCAGTTCTTC. It is translated as CASSSLGRGRGEDEQFF. The full variable domain, with the rest looked up from reference TRBV9 and TRBJ2-1, is DSGVTQTPKHLITATGQRVTLRCSPRSGDLSVYWYQQSLDQGLQFLIQYYNGEERAKGNILERFSAQQFPDLHSELNLSSLELGDSALYFCASSSLGRGRGEDEQFFGPGTRLTVL.

The CDR3 DNA is TGTGCCAGCAGTAAGACAGGGGCTCATGGCTACACCTTC. Protein product: CASSKTGAHGYTF. The rearrangement joins TRBV25-1 to TRBJ1-2, with 8 positions matching TRBD1. Unmatched junction bases numbered 5, after V lost 5 bases and J lost 6 bases. CDR1 is MGHDK and CDR2 is SYGVNS in the germline V gene. This CDR3 spans 13 amino acids.

The chain combines TRBV7-6 with TRBJ2-7; TRBD2 matches at 13 bases. The germline V gene has CDR1 SGHVS and CDR2 FNYEAQ. The CDR3 length is 15 residues. After removal of 5 bases from V and 3 bases from J, the junction contained 4 bases not matched to a gene. CDR3 sequence: CASSPGTSGIYEQYF. The CDR3, as DNA: TGTGCCAGCAGCCCCGGGACTAGCGGGATCTACGAGCAGTACTTC. The whole variable domain, filled in from reference TRBV7-6 and TRBJ2-7, reads GAGVSQSPRYKVTKRGQDVALRCDPISGHVSLYWYRQALGQGPEFLTYFNYEAQQDKSGLPNDRFSAERPEGSISTLTIQRTEQRDSAMYRCASSPGTSGIYEQYFGPGTRLTVT.

As for this clone: The same CDR3 is also encoded by other DNA sequences in this sample. The chain recombines TRBV9 with TRBJ1-5, with D hard to call. With 0 bases removed from V and 4 bases from J, the gap between germline ends came to 8 bases. The CDR3 loop spans 14 amino acids. Germline V gene data show CDR1 as SGDLS and CDR2 as YYNGEE. CDR3 amino acids: CASSVAGENQPQHF. Here the CDR3 DNA reads TGTGCCAGCAGCGTAGCCGGGGAGAATCAGCCCCAGCATTTT. The full variable domain, its missing parts supplied by reference TRBV9 and TRBJ1-5, is DSGVTQTPKHLITATGQRVTLRCSPRSGDLSVYWYQQSLDQGLQFLIQYYNGEERAKGNILERFSAQQFPDLHSELNLSSLELGDSALYFCASSVAGENQPQHFGDGTRLSIL.

The V call is TRBV5-1, the J call TRBJ1-2; the match to TRBD1 covers 7 bases. CDR3 size: 17 residues. V was clipped by 0 bases and J by 4 bases; unmatched bases: 12. Germline V gene lookup returns CDR1 SGHRS and CDR2 YFSETQ. The CDR3 nucleotides read TGCGCCAGCAGCTTGGCCGATAAGGGACAGCCGTCCTATGGCTACACCTTC. The encoded protein is CASSLADKGQPSYGYTF.

The V gene is TRBV5-6, the J gene TRBJ2-7, with D possibly TRBD2 on 5 matching bases. The CDR3 extends over 12 amino acids. Germline V gene sequence: CDR1 SGHDT, CDR2 YYEEEE. The V and J ends lost 0 bases and 8 bases respectively, with 9 bases between them. CDR3 sequence reads: CASSLGGRQQYF. The CDR3 DNA follows: TGTGCCAGCAGCTTGGGAGGGCGCCAGCAGTACTTC.

This clone was detected only once. The chain employs TRBV5-6 and TRBJ2-1, with 10 bases matching TRBD2. The V segment lost 8 bases and the J segment 4 bases; nucleotides outside the gene matches: 12. The CDR3 is 16 amino acids. CDR1 is SGHDT, CDR2 YYEEEE, per germline. CDR3: CASLTESGRAYNEQFF. DNA of the CDR3: TGTGCCAGTCTAACGGAGAGCGGGAGGGCGTACAATGAGCAGTTCTTC. The complete variable domain, with remaining parts taken from reference TRBV5-6 and TRBJ2-1, reads DAGVTQSPTHLIKTRGQQVTLRCSPKSGHDTVSWYQQALGQGPQFIFQYYEEEERQRGNFPDRFSGHQFPNYSSELNVNALLLGDSALYLCASLTESGRAYNEQFFGPGTRLTVL.

This chain links TRBV4-1 with TRBJ1-2, with 7 nucleotides matching TRBD1. Losses at the gene ends were 2 bases for V and 0 bases for J; bases not matched to a gene: 6. The CDR3 runs 16 residues. Looked up from germline, CDR1 is MGHRA and CDR2 is YSYEKL. The CDR3 loop reads CASSQPAGGTNYGYTF. The CDR3 bases are TGCGCCAGCAGCCAACCCGCAGGGGGTACTAACTATGGCTACACCTTC.

This chain uses TRBV4-3 with TRBJ2-7; tentatively, D is TRBD2 (6 bases). V gave up 1 base and J gave up 4 bases, with 14 bases separating them. Germline V gives CDR1 LGHNA, CDR2 YSLEER. The CDR3 is made up of 15 amino acids. This chain's CDR3 is CASSQVVGGPYEQYF. The CDR3 DNA is TGCGCCAGCAGCCAAGTAGTCGGGGGACCATACGAGCAGTACTTC.

CDR3 nucleotide sequence: TGTGCCAGCAATCTTGGACTCGCTGAAGCTTTCTTT. It translates to CASNLGLAEAFF. The chain carries TRBV28 and TRBJ1-1; D uncertain. From germline, CDR1 is MDHEN and CDR2 SYDVKM. The ends were cut back, 7 bases at V and 6 bases at J, with 12 bases in the middle. The length of the CDR3 is 12 residues.

The genes are TRBV27 and TRBJ2-7; D perhaps matches TRBD1 (5 bases). Looked up from germline, CDR1 is MNHEY and CDR2 is SMNVEV (reference sequence). This CDR3 is built from 14 residues. Deletions cut 2 bases from V and 5 bases from J, with 13 bases between. CDR3 amino acids: CASSLAGRIHEQYF. CDR3 bases: TGTGCCAGCAGTTTAGCAGGGCGGATCCACGAGCAGTACTTC.

This clone was detected only a few times. This chain uses TRBV5-1 with TRBJ1-1; D perhaps matches TRBD1 (6 bases). Germline V gene sequence: CDR1 SGHRS, CDR2 YFSETQ. Between the trimmed V and J ends, which lost 5 bases and 2 bases, there was a span of 10 bases. CDR3 length: 13 residues. CDR3 nucleotides: TGCGCCAGCAGTTCGGACAGTAACACTGAAGCTTTCTTT. Translating it yields CASSSDSNTEAFF.

This chain links TRBV4-1 with TRBJ2-7; possible D gene TRBD2, 6 bases. Germline V gives CDR1 MGHRA, CDR2 YSYEKL. This CDR3 has 16 residues. Trimming left V 2 bases short and J 0 bases short, with 14 bases between. The DNA of the CDR3 is TGCGCCAGCAGCCAATTAGTACTAGCTTCCTCCTACGAGCAGTACTTC. Its protein product is CASSQLVLASSYEQYF.

The chain joins TRBV9 to TRBJ2-7; a weak D match, TRBD1 (6 bases). The V gene's germline CDR1 is SGDLS and CDR2 YYNGEE. The CDR3 is 15 residues long. V was cut by 3 bases and J by 2 bases, with 15 bases left in between. CDR3 protein: CASSAEQGPTYEQYF. CDR3 bases: TGTGCCAGCAGCGCCGAACAGGGCCCTACCTACGAGCAGTACTTC.

V is TRBV18 and J is TRBJ1-4; no reliable D call. V lost 1 base, J lost 3 bases, and 6 bases lay in between. This CDR3 region has 14 residues. From germline, CDR1 is KGHSH and CDR2 LQKENI. CDR3 sequence: CASSPLGANEKLFF. CDR3 sequence (DNA): TGTGCCAGCTCACCACTGGGAGCTAATGAAAAACTGTTTTTT. The complete variable domain, with remaining parts taken from reference TRBV18 and TRBJ1-4, reads NAGVMQNPRHLVRRRGQEARLRCSPMKGHSHVYWYRQLPEEGLKFMVYLQKENIIDESGMPKERFSAEFPKEGPSILRIQQVVRGDSAAYFCASSPLGANEKLFFGSGTQLSVL.

V usage is TRBV11-3 and J usage is TRBJ2-7; 7 bases match TRBD1. Trimming removed 5 bases from V and 2 bases from J; junction bases left unmatched: 6. From germline, CDR1 is SGHNT and CDR2 YENEEA. The CDR3 has 14 amino acids. The CDR3 DNA follows: TGTGCCAGCAGCCCCTTCGACAGGGCCTACGAGCAGTACTTC. This translates into CASSPFDRAYEQYF.

J is TRBJ1-2 and V is TRBV2; possible D gene TRBD1, 6 bases. V shed 8 bases and J shed 2 bases, with 12 bases lying between them. This CDR3 spans 13 amino acids. Germline loops: CDR1 SNHLY, CDR2 FYNNEI. The CDR3 nucleotides read TGTGCCAGCCCCGCGGGACAAAACTATGGCTACACCTTC. It yields the protein CASPAGQNYGYTF.

This clone was observed once. Other DNA sequences within the sample encode an identical CDR3. This chain connects TRBV6-5 to TRBJ1-1, with unresolved D. The V and J ends lost 1 base and 0 bases respectively, with 6 bases between them. The V gene's germline CDR1 is MNHEY and CDR2 SVGAGI. This CDR3 contains 14 residues. As DNA, the CDR3 is TGTGCCAGCAGTTACTATAGAGTGAACACTGAAGCTTTCTTT. Its translation is CASSYYRVNTEAFF.

The V and J genes are TRBV27 and TRBJ2-3; tentative D call: TRBD2 (5 bases). The ends were cut back, 10 bases at V and 2 bases at J, with 13 bases in the middle. Germline lookup yields CDR1 MNHEY and CDR2 SMNVEV (reference sequence). CDR3 length equals 13 residues. The CDR3, as DNA: TGTGCCACCGGCTCGGGAATCACAGATACGCAGTATTTT. As protein: CATGSGITDTQYF.

The chain links TRBV28 to TRBJ1-5, with 7 bases fitting TRBD1. With 5 bases clipped from V and 8 bases from J, the junction kept 12 bases outside the gene matches. The germline CDR1 and CDR2 sequences are MDHEN and SYDVKM. The CDR3 covers 15 residues. The CDR3 DNA is TGTGCCAGCAGTGGCGGACAGGCGACGGGTAAGCCCCAGCATTTT. This gives the protein CASSGGQATGKPQHF.

This rearrangement joins TRBV2 to TRBJ1-1; D may be TRBD1 (6 bases). V was pared by 7 bases and J by 0 bases, with 12 bases between. The length of the CDR3 is 14 residues. CDR1 and CDR2 (germline): SNHLY, FYNNEI. The CDR3 nucleotides are TGTGCCAGCACTCGGGACAACCTGAACACTGAAGCTTTCTTT. Translation gives CASTRDNLNTEAFF.